This T cell receptor beta chain derives from a study of blood T cell repertoires in COVID-19. About the research overall: COVID-19 samples collected from the United States, Italy and Spain covered acute and convalescent phases. Nucleic acid was either cDNA or gDNA, and it came from T cells, B-cell-depleted T cells, or PBMCs.

Authors' analysis steps: The assay estimated nucleated cells by amplifying reference gene primers. Clones were sequenced by immunoSEQ multiplex PCR, and TCRdb holds only the in-frame ones, with some missing. V, J and clone size are taken as reported in that table, and D and trimming were inferred from the DNA itself. The data show under 95,000 clones, with 85% seen just once and roughly 9.6% held by the top ten. One Seattle source followed patients from active infection through their disease course. Sequencing was done on a sample of peripheral blood. The clonotype comes from a man in his fifties or sixties with COVID-19, enrolled during active disease.

The CDR3 loop is CASSQDRIPSNQPQHF. The CDR3 nucleotides read TGTGCCAGTAGCCAAGACAGGATACCTAGCAATCAGCCCCAGCATTTT. The genes are TRBV19 and TRBJ1-5; D may be TRBD1 (6 bases). The germline V and J ends were trimmed by 6 bases and 0 bases, with 15 bases remaining between them. Germline CDR1 LNHDA, CDR2 SQIVND (reference sequence). This CDR3 is built from 16 residues.